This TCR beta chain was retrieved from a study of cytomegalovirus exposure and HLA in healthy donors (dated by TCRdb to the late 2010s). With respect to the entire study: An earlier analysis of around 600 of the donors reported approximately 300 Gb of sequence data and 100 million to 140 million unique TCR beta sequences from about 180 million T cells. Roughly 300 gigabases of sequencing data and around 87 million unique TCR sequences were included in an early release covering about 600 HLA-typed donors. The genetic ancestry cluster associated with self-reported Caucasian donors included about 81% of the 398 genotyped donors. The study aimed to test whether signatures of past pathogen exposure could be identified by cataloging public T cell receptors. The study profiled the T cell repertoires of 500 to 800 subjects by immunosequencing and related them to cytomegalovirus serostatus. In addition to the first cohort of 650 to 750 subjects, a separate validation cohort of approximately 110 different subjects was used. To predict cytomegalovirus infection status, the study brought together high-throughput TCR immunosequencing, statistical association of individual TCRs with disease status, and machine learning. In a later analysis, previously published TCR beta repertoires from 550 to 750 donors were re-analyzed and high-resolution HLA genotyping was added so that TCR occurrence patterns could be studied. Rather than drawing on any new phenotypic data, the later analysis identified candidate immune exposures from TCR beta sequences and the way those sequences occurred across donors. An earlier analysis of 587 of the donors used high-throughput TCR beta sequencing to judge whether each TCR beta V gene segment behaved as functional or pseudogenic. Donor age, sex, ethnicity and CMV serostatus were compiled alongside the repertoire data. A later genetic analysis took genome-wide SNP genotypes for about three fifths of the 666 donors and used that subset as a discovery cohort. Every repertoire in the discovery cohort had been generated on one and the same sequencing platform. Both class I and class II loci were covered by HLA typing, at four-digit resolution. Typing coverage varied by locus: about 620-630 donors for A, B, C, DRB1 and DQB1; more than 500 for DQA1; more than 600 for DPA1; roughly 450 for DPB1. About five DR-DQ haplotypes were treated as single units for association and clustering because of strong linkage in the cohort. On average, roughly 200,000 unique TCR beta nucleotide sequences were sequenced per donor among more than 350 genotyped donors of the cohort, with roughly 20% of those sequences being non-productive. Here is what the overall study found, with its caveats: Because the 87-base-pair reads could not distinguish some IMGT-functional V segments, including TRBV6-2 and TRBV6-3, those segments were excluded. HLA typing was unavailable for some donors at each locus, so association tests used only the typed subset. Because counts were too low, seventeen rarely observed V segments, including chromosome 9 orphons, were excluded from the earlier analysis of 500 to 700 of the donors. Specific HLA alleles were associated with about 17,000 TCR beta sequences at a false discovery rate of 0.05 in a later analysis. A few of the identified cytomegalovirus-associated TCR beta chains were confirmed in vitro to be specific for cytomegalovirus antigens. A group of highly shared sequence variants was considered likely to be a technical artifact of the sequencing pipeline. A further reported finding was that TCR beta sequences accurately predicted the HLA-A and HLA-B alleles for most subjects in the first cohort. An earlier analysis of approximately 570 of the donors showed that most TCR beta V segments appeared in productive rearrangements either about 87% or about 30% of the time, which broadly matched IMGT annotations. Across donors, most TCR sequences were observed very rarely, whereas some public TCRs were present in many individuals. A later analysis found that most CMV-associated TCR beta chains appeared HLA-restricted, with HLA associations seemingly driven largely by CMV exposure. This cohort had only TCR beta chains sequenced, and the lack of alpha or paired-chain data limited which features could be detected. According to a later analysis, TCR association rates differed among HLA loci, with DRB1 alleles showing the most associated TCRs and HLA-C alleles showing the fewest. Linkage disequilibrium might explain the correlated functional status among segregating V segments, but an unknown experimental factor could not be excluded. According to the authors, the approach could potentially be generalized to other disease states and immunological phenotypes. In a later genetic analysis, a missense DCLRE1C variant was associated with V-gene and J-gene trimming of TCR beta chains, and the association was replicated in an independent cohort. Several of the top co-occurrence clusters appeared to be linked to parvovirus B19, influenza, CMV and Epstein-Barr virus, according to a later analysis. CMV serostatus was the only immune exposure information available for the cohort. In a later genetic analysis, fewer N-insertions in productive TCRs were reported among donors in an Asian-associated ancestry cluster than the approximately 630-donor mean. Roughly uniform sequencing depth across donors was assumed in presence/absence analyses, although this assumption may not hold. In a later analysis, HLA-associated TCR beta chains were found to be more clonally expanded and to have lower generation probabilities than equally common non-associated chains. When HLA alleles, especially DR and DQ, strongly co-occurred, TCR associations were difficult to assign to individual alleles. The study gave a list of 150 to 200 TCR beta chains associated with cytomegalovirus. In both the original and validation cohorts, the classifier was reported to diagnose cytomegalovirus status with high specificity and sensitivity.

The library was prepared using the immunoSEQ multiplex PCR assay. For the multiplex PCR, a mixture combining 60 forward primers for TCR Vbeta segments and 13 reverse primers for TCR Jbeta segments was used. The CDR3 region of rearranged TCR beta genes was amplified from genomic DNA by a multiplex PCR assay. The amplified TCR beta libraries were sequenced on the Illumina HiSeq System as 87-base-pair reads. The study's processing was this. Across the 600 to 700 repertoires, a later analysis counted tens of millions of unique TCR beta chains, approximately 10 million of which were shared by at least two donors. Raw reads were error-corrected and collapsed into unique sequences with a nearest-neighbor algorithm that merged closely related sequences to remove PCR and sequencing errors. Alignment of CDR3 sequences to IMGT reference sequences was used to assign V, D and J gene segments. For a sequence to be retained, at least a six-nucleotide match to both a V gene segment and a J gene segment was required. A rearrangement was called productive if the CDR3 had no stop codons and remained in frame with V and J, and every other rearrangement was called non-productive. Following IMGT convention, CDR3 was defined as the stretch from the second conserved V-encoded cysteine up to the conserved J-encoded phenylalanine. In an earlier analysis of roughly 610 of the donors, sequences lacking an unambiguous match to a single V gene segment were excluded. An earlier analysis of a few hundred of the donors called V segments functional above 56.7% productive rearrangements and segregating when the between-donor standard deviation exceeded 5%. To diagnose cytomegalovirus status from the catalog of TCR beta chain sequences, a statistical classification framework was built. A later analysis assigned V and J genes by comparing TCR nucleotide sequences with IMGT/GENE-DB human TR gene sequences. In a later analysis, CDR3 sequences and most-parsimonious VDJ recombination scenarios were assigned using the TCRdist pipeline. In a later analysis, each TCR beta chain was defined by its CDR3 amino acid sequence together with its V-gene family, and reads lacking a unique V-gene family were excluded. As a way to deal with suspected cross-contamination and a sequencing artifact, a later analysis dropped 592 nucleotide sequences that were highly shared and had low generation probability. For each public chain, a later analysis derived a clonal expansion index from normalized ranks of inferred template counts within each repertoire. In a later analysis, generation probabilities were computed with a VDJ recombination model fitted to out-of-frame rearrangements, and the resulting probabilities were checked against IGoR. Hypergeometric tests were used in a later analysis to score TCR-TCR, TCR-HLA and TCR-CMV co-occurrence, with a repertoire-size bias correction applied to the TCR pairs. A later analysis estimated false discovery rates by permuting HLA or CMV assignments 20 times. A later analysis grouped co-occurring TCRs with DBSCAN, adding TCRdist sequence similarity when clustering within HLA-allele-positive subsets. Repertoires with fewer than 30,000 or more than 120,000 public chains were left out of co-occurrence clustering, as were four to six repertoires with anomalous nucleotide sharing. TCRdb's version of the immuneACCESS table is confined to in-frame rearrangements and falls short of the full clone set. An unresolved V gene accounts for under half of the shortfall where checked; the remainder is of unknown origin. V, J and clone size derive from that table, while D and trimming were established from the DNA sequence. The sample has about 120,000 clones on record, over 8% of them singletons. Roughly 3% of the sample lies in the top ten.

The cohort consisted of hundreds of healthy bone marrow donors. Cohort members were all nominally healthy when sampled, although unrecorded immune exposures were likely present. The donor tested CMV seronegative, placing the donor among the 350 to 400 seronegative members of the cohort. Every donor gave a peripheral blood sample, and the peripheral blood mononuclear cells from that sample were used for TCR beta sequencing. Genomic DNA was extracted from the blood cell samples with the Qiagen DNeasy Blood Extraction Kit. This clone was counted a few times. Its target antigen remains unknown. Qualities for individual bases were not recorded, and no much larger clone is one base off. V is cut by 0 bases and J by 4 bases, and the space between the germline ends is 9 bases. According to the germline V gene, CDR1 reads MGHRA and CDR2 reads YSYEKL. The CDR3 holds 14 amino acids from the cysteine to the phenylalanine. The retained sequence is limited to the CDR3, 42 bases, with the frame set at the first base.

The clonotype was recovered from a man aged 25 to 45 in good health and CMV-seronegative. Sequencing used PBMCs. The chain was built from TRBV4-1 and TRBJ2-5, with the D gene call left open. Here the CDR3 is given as CASSQEEPPETQYF. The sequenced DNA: TGCGCCAGCAGCCAAGAGGAGCCTCCAGAGACCCAGTACTTC.